This TCR beta chain was found in a study of blood T cell repertoires in COVID-19. Original processing notes: Reference gene primer amplification in the assay estimated nucleated cell counts. Profiling relied on immunoSEQ multiplex PCR, and the TCRdb table lists in-frame clones only, not all of them. The D gene and trimming were derived from the DNA, and the V and J assignments and clone size from that table. This table has approximately 150,000 clones, 75% to 85% appearing once. Germline V gene data show CDR1 as SNHLY and CDR2 as FYNNEI. The CDR3 length is 14 residues. Trimming cost V 9 bases and J 1 base, with 14 bases left between them.

Sequenced sample: peripheral blood. This TCR was sampled from a woman in her forties or fifties with acute or convalescent COVID-19. The rearrangement joins TRBV2 to TRBJ2-3; the D gene is possibly TRBD2 (6 bases). CDR3 sequence (DNA): TGTGCCAGTAGAGGAACTAGCCGCACAGATACGCAGTATTTT. This encodes CASRGTSRTDTQYF.